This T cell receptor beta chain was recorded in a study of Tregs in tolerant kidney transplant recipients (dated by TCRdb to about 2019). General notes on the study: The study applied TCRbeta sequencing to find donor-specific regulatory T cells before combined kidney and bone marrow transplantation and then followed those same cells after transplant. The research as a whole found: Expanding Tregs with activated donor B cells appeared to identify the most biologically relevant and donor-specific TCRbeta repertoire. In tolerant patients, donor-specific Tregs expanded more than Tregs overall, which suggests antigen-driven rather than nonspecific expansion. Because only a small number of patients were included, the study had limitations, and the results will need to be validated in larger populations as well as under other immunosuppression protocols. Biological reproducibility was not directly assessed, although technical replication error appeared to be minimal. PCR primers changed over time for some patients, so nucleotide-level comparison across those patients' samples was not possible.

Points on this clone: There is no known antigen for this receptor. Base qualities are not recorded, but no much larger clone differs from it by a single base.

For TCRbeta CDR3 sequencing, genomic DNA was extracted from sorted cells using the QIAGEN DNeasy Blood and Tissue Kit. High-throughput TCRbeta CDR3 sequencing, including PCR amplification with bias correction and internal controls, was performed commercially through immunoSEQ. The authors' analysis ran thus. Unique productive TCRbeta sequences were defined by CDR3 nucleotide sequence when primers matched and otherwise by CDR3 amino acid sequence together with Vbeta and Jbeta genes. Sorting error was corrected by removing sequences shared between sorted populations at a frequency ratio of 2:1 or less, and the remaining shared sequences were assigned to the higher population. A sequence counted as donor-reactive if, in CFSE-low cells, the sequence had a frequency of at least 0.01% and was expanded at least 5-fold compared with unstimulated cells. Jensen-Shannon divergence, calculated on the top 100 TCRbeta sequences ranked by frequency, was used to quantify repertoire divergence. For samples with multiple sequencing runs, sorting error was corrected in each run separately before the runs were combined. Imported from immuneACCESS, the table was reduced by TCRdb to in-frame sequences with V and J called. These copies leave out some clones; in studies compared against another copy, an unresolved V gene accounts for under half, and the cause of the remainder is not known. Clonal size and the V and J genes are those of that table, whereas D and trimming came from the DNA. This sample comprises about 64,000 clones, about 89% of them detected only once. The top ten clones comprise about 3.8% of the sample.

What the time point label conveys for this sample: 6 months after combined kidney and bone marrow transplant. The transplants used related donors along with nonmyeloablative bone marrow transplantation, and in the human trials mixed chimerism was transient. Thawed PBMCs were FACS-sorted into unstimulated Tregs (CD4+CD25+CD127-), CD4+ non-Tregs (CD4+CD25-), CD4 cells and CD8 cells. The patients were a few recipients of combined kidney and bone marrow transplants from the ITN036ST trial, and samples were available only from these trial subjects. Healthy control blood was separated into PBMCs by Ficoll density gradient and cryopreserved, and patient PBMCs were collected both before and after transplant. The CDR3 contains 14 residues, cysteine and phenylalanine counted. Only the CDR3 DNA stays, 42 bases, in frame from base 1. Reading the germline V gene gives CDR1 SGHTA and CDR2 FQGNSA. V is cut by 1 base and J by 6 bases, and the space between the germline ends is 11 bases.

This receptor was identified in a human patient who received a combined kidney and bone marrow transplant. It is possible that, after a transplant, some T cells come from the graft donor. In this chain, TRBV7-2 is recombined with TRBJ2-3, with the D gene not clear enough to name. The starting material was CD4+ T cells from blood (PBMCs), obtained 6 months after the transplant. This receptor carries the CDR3 CASSLGSTGDTQYF. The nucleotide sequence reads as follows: TGTGCCAGCAGCTTAGGGTCGACTGGGGATACGCAGTATTTT. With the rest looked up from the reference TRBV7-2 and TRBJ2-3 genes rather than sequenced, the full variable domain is GAGVSQSPSNKVTEKGKDVELRCDPISGHTALYWYRQSLGQGLEFLIYFQGNSAPDKSGLPSDRFSAERTGGSVSTLTIQRTQQEDSAVYLCASSLGSTGDTQYFGPGTRLTVL.